Below are 16 T cell receptor beta chains sequenced from a single sample in a study of blood T cell repertoires in COVID-19. Sequencing was performed with immunoSEQ multiplex PCR; in TCRdb, only in-frame clones are kept and a portion is missing. The profile shows 13,000 to 15,000 clones, less than 90% of them singletons. The sample was peripheral blood. These receptors originate from a man aged 45-65 years with active COVID-19.

This clone has only a few counts. The rearrangement joins TRBV7-2 to TRBJ2-5; TRBD2 might be the D (6 bases). Germline assignment: CDR1 SGHTA and CDR2 FQGNSA. CDR3 length: 16 residues. Trimming removed 5 bases at V and 3 bases at J, with 19 bases between. The CDR3 sequence: CASSPNVAGIEETQYF. Here the CDR3 DNA reads TGTGCCAGCAGCCCCAATGTGGCGGGGATAGAAGAGACCCAGTACTTC.

This chain joins TRBV29-1 and TRBJ2-7; a possible D gene is TRBD1 (6 bases). Trimming pared 0 bases from V and 7 bases from J, leaving 13 bases between. This CDR3 contains 13 residues. Germline CDR1 is SQVTM and CDR2 is ANQGSEA. CDR3 residues: CSVEDVDSREQYF. The CDR3 DNA follows: TGCAGCGTTGAAGATGTGGACAGCCGGGAGCAGTACTTC.

By sample fraction, this clone is medium-sized. V usage is TRBV14 and J usage is TRBJ1-1, with TRBD1 as a possible D gene (6 bases). CDR1 is SGHDN, CDR2 FVKESK, per germline. Trimming stripped 0 bases from V and 6 bases from J, with 29 bases between. CDR3 length equals 20 residues. The CDR3: CASSQEPLTDSGFLGPEAFF. The CDR3 DNA reads TGTGCCAGCAGCCAAGAGCCTCTGACGGACAGTGGCTTCCTGGGGCCTGAAGCTTTCTTT.

V usage is TRBV29-1 and J usage is TRBJ2-7; the match to TRBD1 covers 9 bases. This CDR3 region has 13 residues. V lost 2 bases and J lost 2; bases outside the gene matches: 1. Germline V lookup: CDR1 SQVTM, CDR2 ANQGSEA. In DNA form, the CDR3 reads TGCAGCGTTGAACGACAGGGGGCCTACGAGCAGTACTTC. Translated: CSVERQGAYEQYF.

The chain couples TRBV27 to TRBJ2-1; tentatively, D is TRBD1 (6 bases). From germline, CDR1 is MNHEY and CDR2 SMNVEV (reference sequence). This CDR3 is built from 15 residues. Trimming took 2 bases from V and 8 from J, leaving 16 bases between them. The CDR3 sequence: CASSLRQVLIDEQFF. CDR3 in DNA: TGTGCCAGCAGTTTAAGACAGGTTCTAATCGATGAGCAGTTCTTC.

V and J are TRBV19 and TRBJ2-3; 9 bases line up with TRBD2. Germline lookup yields CDR1 LNHDA and CDR2 SQIVND (reference sequence). V trimming: 6 bases; J trimming: 2 bases; junction bases outside the gene matches: 15. The CDR3 loop spans 18 amino acids. CDR3 nucleotide sequence: TGTGCCAGTAGCACGGGGAGGGGACTAGCAGGGGACACAGATACGCAGTATTTT. As protein: CASSTGRGLAGDTDTQYF.

This chain connects TRBV11-2 to TRBJ2-7; TRBD2 agrees at 8 bases. This CDR3 contains 13 residues. The germline CDR1 and CDR2 sequences are SGHAT and FQNNGV. V gave up 7 bases and J gave up 0 bases; unmatched junction bases: 2. CDR3 DNA: TGTGCCAGCACGGGGGGGAGCTCCTACGAGCAGTACTTC. Protein: CASTGGSSYEQYF.

This chain's CDR3 is CSAGDQPQHF. CDR3 coding DNA: TGCAGTGCCGGAGATCAGCCCCAGCATTTT. The chain carries TRBV20-1 and TRBJ1-5, with D hard to call. There are 10 residues in the CDR3. The V gene lost 6 bases and the J gene lost 5 bases, with 5 bases spanning the gap. In germline, CDR1 is DFQATT, CDR2 SNEGSKA (reference sequence).

The gene calls are TRBV11-2 and TRBJ2-5; D is unresolved. V gave up 3 bases and J gave up 4 bases, with 3 bases separating them. This CDR3 region has 11 residues. Germline assignment: CDR1 SGHAT and CDR2 FQNNGV. DNA of the CDR3: TGTGCCAGCAGCTTTCGAGAGACCCAGTACTTC. This gives the protein CASSFRETQYF.

In nucleotides, the CDR3 is TGTGCCAGCAGTGGACTAGCGCCGGAGCAGTACTTC. Amino acid sequence: CASSGLAPEQYF. This chain links TRBV12-3 or TRBV12-4 with TRBJ2-7; 9 nucleotides agree with TRBD2. Losses at the gene ends were 5 bases for V and 7 bases for J; bases not matched to a gene: 3. The CDR3 runs 12 residues.

This chain links TRBV7-8 with TRBJ2-5, with TRBD2 matching over 12 bases. This CDR3 has 17 amino acids. Germline CDR1 SGHVS, CDR2 FQNEAQ. Losses at the gene ends were 0 bases for V and 5 bases for J; bases not matched to a gene: 7. The CDR3 spells CASSLARTSGNRETQYF. The CDR3 nucleotides read TGTGCCAGCAGCTTAGCGCGGACTAGCGGGAATAGGGAGACCCAGTACTTC. The full variable domain, rest sourced from reference TRBV7-8 and TRBJ2-5, is GAGVSQSPRYKVAKRGQDVALRCDPISGHVSLFWYQQALGQGPEFLTYFQNEAQLDKSGLPSDRFFAERPEGSVSTLKIQRTQQEDSAVYLCASSLARTSGNRETQYFGPGTRLLVL.

The genes are TRBV6-5 and TRBJ2-7; 9 nucleotides line up with TRBD1. The CDR3 covers 13 residues. Germline V lookup: CDR1 MNHEY, CDR2 SVGAGI. V was pared by 8 bases and J by 1 base, with 3 bases of the junction left unmatched. CDR3 loop: CASGTGKSYEQYF. CDR3 bases: TGTGCCAGCGGGACAGGGAAGTCCTACGAGCAGTACTTC.

This chain connects TRBV19 to TRBJ1-1, with a weak D call TRBD1 (6 bases). CDR3 length: 11 residues. Germline V gives CDR1 LNHDA, CDR2 SQIVND (reference sequence). Trimming left V 6 bases short and J 5 bases short, with 7 bases between. The CDR3 here is CASSTGTEAFF. DNA of the CDR3: TGTGCCAGTAGCACAGGGACTGAAGCTTTCTTT.

The gene calls are TRBV19 and TRBJ2-2, with D perhaps matching TRBD1 (6 bases). Germline V lookup: CDR1 LNHDA, CDR2 SQIVND (reference sequence). V shed 6 bases and J shed 0 bases, with 8 bases lying between them. The CDR3 extends over 14 amino acids. CDR3 in DNA: TGTGCCAGTAGCACAGGGCCGAACACCGGGGAGCTGTTTTTT. Translated: CASSTGPNTGELFF.

This rearrangement joins TRBV19 to TRBJ1-4; D is possibly TRBD1 (5 bases). Germline values: CDR1 LNHDA, CDR2 SQIVND (reference sequence). Trimming left V 0 bases short and J 8 bases short, with 13 bases between. CDR3 length: 15 amino acids. CDR3 nucleotides: TGTGCCAGTAGTATAGAGGGCAGGGCCACAGAAAAACTGTTTTTT. This encodes CASSIEGRATEKLFF.

The rearrangement joins TRBV11-1 to TRBJ2-5; D is unclear. The CDR3 sequence is 15 residues long. Germline values: CDR1 SGHAT, CDR2 FQDESV (reference sequence). Trimming took 5 bases from V and 5 from J, leaving 18 bases between them. The CDR3 here is CASSQTRSFGETQYF. CDR3 nucleotide sequence: TGTGCCAGCAGCCAGACAAGGTCCTTTGGGGAGACCCAGTACTTC.